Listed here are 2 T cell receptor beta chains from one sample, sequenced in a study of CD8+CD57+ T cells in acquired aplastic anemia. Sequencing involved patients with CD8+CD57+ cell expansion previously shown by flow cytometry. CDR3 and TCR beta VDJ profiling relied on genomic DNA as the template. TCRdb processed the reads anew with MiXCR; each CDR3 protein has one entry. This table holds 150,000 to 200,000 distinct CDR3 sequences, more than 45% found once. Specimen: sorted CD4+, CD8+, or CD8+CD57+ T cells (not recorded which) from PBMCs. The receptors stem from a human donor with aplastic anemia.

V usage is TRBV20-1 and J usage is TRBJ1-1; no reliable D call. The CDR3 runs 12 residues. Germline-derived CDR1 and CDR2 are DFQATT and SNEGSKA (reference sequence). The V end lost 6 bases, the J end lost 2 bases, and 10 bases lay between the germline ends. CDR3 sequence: CSAPRDNTEAFF. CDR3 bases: TGCAGTGCCCCTCGCGACAACACTGAAGCTTTCTTT.

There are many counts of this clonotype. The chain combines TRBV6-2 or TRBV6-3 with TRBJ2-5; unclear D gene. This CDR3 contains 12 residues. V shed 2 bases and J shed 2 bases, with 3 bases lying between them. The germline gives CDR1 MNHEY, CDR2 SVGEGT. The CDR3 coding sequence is TGTGCCAGCAGTTACGGACAAGAGACCCAGTACTTC. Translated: CASSYGQETQYF.